The source of this T cell receptor beta chain is a study of T cell changes during pregnancy in multiple sclerosis. The V gene end was trimmed by 1 base and the J gene end by 4 bases; junction bases not matched to a gene: 0. Per germline, CDR1 LNHDA and CDR2 SQIVND (reference sequence). This CDR3 spans 14 amino acids. Assay used: immunoSEQ multiplex PCR; TCRdb lists only in-frame clones, some missing. Found here are 65,000 to 75,000 clones, 85% to 95% of them singletons; the top ten hold approximately 3%. Material: CD8+ T cells from peripheral blood mononuclear cells, obtained in the third trimester of pregnancy. The rearrangement joins TRBV19 to TRBJ2-1, with TRBD1 matching over 8 bases. The sequence came from a female donor in good health, enrolled as a control in a pregnancy study. The CDR3: CASSIGQGYNEQFF. CDR3 bases: TGTGCCAGTAGTATAGGACAGGGGTACAATGAGCAGTTCTTC.